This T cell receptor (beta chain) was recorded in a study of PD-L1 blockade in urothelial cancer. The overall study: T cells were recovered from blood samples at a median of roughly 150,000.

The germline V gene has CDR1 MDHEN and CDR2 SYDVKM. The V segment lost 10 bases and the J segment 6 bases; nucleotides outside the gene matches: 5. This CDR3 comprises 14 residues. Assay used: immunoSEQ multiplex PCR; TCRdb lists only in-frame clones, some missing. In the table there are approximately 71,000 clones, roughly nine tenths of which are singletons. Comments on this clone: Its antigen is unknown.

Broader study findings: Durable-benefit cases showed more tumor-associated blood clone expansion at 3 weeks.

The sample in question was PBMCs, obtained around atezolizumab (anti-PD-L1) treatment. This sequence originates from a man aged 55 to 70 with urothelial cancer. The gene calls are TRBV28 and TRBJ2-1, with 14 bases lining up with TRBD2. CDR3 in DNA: TGTGCCACCTCAGGGACTAGCGGGAGCAATGAGCAGTTCTTC. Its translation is CATSGTSGSNEQFF.